This T cell receptor beta chain was profiled in a study of T cell responses to AZD1222 COVID-19 vaccine. About the study: Second-dose groups at about 4 or about 12 weeks were pooled.

The count of this clone is one. What it recognizes is unknown. Measured with immunoSEQ multiplex PCR; TCRdb has only the in-frame clones, and not every one. Here the sample spans about 140,000 clones, about 93% being singletons. Notes on the study in general: Nearly half of spike-specific TCRs reportedly go after variant regions that carry no mutations. White British ancestry dominated among donors, who included more females, and clonal diversity was possibly underestimated. Spike-specific TCR breadth and depth grew following two AZD1222 doses.

The clonotype originates from an adult in good health. The specimen was peripheral blood, collected on day 0 of AZD1222 vaccination.

CDR3 sequence reads: CASSTRDRVLSDTQYF. CDR3 bases: TGTGCCAGTAGTACTCGGGACAGGGTGTTGTCAGATACGCAGTATTTT. The V gene is TRBV19, the J gene TRBJ2-3; 9 nucleotides agree with TRBD1. CDR1 is LNHDA, CDR2 SQIVND, per germline (reference sequence). J was trimmed by 4 bases and V by 4 bases; bases with no gene match: 9. CDR3 length equals 16 residues. Using reference TRBV19 and TRBJ2-3 for the parts outside the CDR3, the full variable domain is DGGITQSPKYLFRKEGQNVTLSCEQNLNHDAMYWYRQDPGQGLRLIYYSQIVNDFQKGDIAEGYSVSREKKESFPLTVTSAQKNPTAFYLCASSTRDRVLSDTQYFGPGTRLTVL.